At least ten counts were recorded for the clone carrying this TCR beta chain. This entry belongs to a study of Graves' ophthalmopathy and Graves' hyperthyroidism. The wider study: The study drew peripheral blood at initial diagnosis, before any treatment.

CDR1 and CDR2 (germline): DFQATT, SNEGSKA (reference sequence). The CDR3 covers 13 residues. Trimming left V 1 base short and J 0 bases short, with 6 bases between. TCR beta CDR3 regions were amplified from RNA transcripts. RT-PCR with HTBI primers came first, then second-round multiplex PCR. TCRdb independently ran MiXCR on the multiplex PCR reads; one entry per CDR3 protein. Of just over 400,000 distinct CDR3 sequences in the sample, 20% to 25% were seen once. The authors diagnosed from clinical symptoms, serum thyroxine, TRAb, thyroid ultrasound and orbital computed tomography. Input material: peripheral blood. The source is a woman younger than 35 with stable Graves' hyperthyroidism. The V gene is TRBV20-1, the J gene TRBJ1-1; D not certain. DNA for the CDR3: TGCAGTGCTAGAGGGGAGTTGAACACTGAAGCTTTCTTT. It codes for CSARGELNTEAFF.